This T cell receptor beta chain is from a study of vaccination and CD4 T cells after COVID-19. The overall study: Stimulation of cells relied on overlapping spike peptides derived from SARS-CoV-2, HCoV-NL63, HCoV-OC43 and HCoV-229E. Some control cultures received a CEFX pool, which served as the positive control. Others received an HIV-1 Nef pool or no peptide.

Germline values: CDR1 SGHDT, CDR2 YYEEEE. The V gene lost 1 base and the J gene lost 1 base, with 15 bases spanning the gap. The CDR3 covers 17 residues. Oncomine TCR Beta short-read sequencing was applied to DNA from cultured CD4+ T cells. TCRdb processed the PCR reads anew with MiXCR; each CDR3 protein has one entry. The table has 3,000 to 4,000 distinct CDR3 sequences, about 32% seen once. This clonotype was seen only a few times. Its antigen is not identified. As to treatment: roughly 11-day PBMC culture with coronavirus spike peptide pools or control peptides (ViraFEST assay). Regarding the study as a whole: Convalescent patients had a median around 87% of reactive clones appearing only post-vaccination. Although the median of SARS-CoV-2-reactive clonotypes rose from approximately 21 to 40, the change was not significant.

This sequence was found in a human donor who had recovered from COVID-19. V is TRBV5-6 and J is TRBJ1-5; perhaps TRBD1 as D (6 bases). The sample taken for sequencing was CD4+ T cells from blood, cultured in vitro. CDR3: CASSLYGDKASNQPQHF. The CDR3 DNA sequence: TGTGCCAGCAGCTTGTACGGGGACAAGGCAAGCAATCAGCCCCAGCATTTT.